Sequencing of this T cell receptor beta chain was carried out in a study of T cell responses to AZD1222 COVID-19 vaccine. About this clone itself: At one boundary the junction diverges from the germline segment, which might be a read error.

Method: immunoSEQ multiplex PCR; TCRdb's copy keeps in-frame clones and lacks some. The data show 150,000 to 190,000 clones, roughly nine tenths seen once. This CDR3 is built from 13 residues. Germline V lookup: CDR1 SGHDN, CDR2 FVKESK. Pooled together were second doses at about 4 or about 12 weeks. This receptor was obtained from an adult who received the AZD1222 COVID-19 vaccine. The specimen was peripheral blood, collected 28 days after the second AZD1222 dose. V and J are TRBV14 and TRBJ2-2, with D unresolved. CDR3 in amino acids: CASSQVNSGELFF. For the CDR3, the DNA is TGTGCCAGCAGCCAAGTCAACAGCGGGGAGCTGTTTTTT.